This T cell receptor beta chain was sequenced for a study of blood T cells in healthy people across ages. A J-beta primer mix and a sample-barcoded 5' primer were used in a second PCR of roughly 6 to 12 cycles. The authors tagged each cDNA molecule using a template-switch adaptor with 12 random nucleotides. One entry per CDR3 protein results from TCRdb running MiXCR on the 5' RACE reads. The repertoire holds about 570,000 distinct CDR3 sequences, about 27% seen once, with 3.6% in the top ten. This CDR3 region has 15 residues. The data also belong to a second study, concerning T cells of mothers and their children.

The chain employs TRBV21-1 and TRBJ1-1. TRBV21-1 is a pseudogene locus. The source is a boy aged 2-9 years in good health. The sample taken for sequencing was blood. The CDR3 sequence is CASSPLGGFNTEAFF. In nucleotides, the CDR3 is TGTGCCAGCAGCCCTTTGGGAGGTTTCAACACTGAAGCTTTCTTT.